A selection of T cell receptor beta chains follows, all from one sample in a study of T-cell memory formation after mild COVID-19. TCRdb ran MiXCR on the 5' RACE reads and lists one entry per CDR3 protein. The sample yields approximately 65,000 distinct CDR3 sequences, roughly a sixth seen once. The specimen sequenced was PBMCs or a T cell subset sorted from them (not recorded which). The source is an adult woman who had mild COVID-19 (a few samples of this study predate the infection). Cell type and time point are not known. Both conserved end residues are part of each CDR3. The order of the fields is CDR3 protein, CDR3 length, clone size, V gene, J gene, D gene. D genes are given only for firm matches. Not all rows give a size; the values are once, few, many and, for expanded clones, a class.

CDR3 protein: CATSREAGGYGYTF; CDR3 length: 14; clone size: NA; V gene: TRBV15; J gene: TRBJ1-2; D gene: TRBD1
CDR3 protein: CAWREKSEQYF; CDR3 length: 11; clone size: few; V gene: TRBV30; J gene: TRBJ2-7; D gene: NA
CDR3 protein: CASSYSWPGKGTEAFF; CDR3 length: 16; clone size: NA; V gene: TRBV6-5; J gene: TRBJ1-1; D gene: NA
CDR3 protein: CASSLDYRLQETQYF; CDR3 length: 15; clone size: NA; V gene: TRBV5-5; J gene: TRBJ2-5; D gene: NA
CDR3 protein: CASSQGGEGGQAFF; CDR3 length: 14; clone size: few; V gene: TRBV4-1; J gene: TRBJ1-1; D gene: NA
CDR3 protein: CATSRDRAGNQPQHF; CDR3 length: 15; clone size: NA; V gene: TRBV15; J gene: TRBJ1-5; D gene: NA
CDR3 protein: CASSWTLDQPQHF; CDR3 length: 13; clone size: NA; V gene: TRBV27; J gene: TRBJ1-5; D gene: NA
CDR3 protein: CASSFRDTYNEQFF; CDR3 length: 14; clone size: NA; V gene: TRBV7-6; J gene: TRBJ2-1; D gene: NA
CDR3 protein: CASRMGSYYEQYF; CDR3 length: 13; clone size: NA; V gene: TRBV27; J gene: TRBJ2-7; D gene: NA
CDR3 protein: CASRLVTGERYNEQFF; CDR3 length: 16; clone size: NA; V gene: TRBV7-9; J gene: TRBJ2-1; D gene: NA
CDR3 protein: CASKPEHSGGIYEQYF; CDR3 length: 16; clone size: NA; V gene: TRBV6-5; J gene: TRBJ2-7; D gene: TRBD2
CDR3 protein: CATSDTSPTSGRYNEQFF; CDR3 length: 18; clone size: NA; V gene: TRBV24-1; J gene: TRBJ2-1; D gene: TRBD2
CDR3 protein: CASSPQDGQETQYF; CDR3 length: 14; clone size: few; V gene: TRBV7-9; J gene: TRBJ2-5; D gene: NA
CDR3 protein: CASSLAAGNYYGYTF; CDR3 length: 15; clone size: NA; V gene: TRBV5-6; J gene: TRBJ1-2; D gene: NA
CDR3 protein: CASSPTRSYNEQFF; CDR3 length: 14; clone size: NA; V gene: TRBV7-9; J gene: TRBJ2-1; D gene: NA
CDR3 protein: CASSQSGLAGGQFF; CDR3 length: 14; clone size: NA; V gene: TRBV9; J gene: TRBJ2-1; D gene: TRBD2
CDR3 protein: CSARDTRLAGVAAEDAYEQYF; CDR3 length: 21; clone size: NA; V gene: TRBV20-1; J gene: TRBJ2-7; D gene: TRBD2
CDR3 protein: CASSSEADSYEQYF; CDR3 length: 14; clone size: few; V gene: TRBV7-2; J gene: TRBJ2-7; D gene: NA
CDR3 protein: CASSLATGTGGHSPLHF; CDR3 length: 17; clone size: few; V gene: TRBV7-9; J gene: TRBJ1-6; D gene: TRBD1
CDR3 protein: CARGEAGAQETQYF; CDR3 length: 14; clone size: NA; V gene: TRBV4-2; J gene: TRBJ2-5; D gene: TRBD2
CDR3 protein: CATSDLRQGAQETQYF; CDR3 length: 16; clone size: few; V gene: TRBV24-1; J gene: TRBJ2-5; D gene: TRBD1
CDR3 protein: CASSSANEQFF; CDR3 length: 11; clone size: NA; V gene: TRBV7-2; J gene: TRBJ2-1; D gene: NA
CDR3 protein: CASSRTYNEQFF; CDR3 length: 12; clone size: many; V gene: TRBV7-9; J gene: TRBJ2-1; D gene: NA
CDR3 protein: CATSPGQGGYEQYF; CDR3 length: 14; clone size: few; V gene: TRBV15; J gene: TRBJ2-7; D gene: TRBD1
CDR3 protein: CASSPPNQPQHF; CDR3 length: 12; clone size: many; V gene: TRBV7-9; J gene: TRBJ1-5; D gene: NA
CDR3 protein: CASSVKGINEKLFF; CDR3 length: 14; clone size: NA; V gene: TRBV9; J gene: TRBJ1-4; D gene: NA
CDR3 protein: CASNSGDDNSPLHF; CDR3 length: 14; clone size: few; V gene: TRBV9; J gene: TRBJ1-6; D gene: NA
CDR3 protein: CASSLDIAGANVLTF; CDR3 length: 15; clone size: NA; V gene: TRBV5-1; J gene: TRBJ2-6; D gene: NA
CDR3 protein: CASTAPGLGWYKEQFF; CDR3 length: 16; clone size: few; V gene: TRBV19; J gene: TRBJ2-1; D gene: NA
CDR3 protein: CATSRSSTDTQYF; CDR3 length: 13; clone size: few; V gene: TRBV15; J gene: TRBJ2-3; D gene: NA
CDR3 protein: CAISDGSYTGELFF; CDR3 length: 14; clone size: few; V gene: TRBV10-3; J gene: TRBJ2-2; D gene: NA
CDR3 protein: CASSLVGGQGANEQYF; CDR3 length: 16; clone size: NA; V gene: TRBV7-6; J gene: TRBJ2-7; D gene: TRBD1
CDR3 protein: CASSVDRGRYEQYF; CDR3 length: 14; clone size: NA; V gene: TRBV12-3/TRBV12-4; J gene: TRBJ2-7; D gene: TRBD1
CDR3 protein: CASSGTPNPYNEQFF; CDR3 length: 15; clone size: few; V gene: TRBV9; J gene: TRBJ2-1; D gene: NA
CDR3 protein: CASSPGTGDGYTF; CDR3 length: 13; clone size: NA; V gene: TRBV9; J gene: TRBJ1-2; D gene: TRBD1
CDR3 protein: CASSQAWDSNYGYTF; CDR3 length: 15; clone size: NA; V gene: TRBV4-2; J gene: TRBJ1-2; D gene: TRBD1
CDR3 protein: CASSIDGNQPQHF; CDR3 length: 13; clone size: NA; V gene: TRBV7-9; J gene: TRBJ1-5; D gene: NA
CDR3 protein: CASSGSAEEETQYF; CDR3 length: 14; clone size: NA; V gene: TRBV7-6; J gene: TRBJ2-5; D gene: NA
CDR3 protein: CASSPDGANVLTF; CDR3 length: 13; clone size: few; V gene: TRBV25-1; J gene: TRBJ2-6; D gene: NA
CDR3 protein: CASSLSRGGIGEQYF; CDR3 length: 15; clone size: few; V gene: TRBV4-3; J gene: TRBJ2-7; D gene: TRBD2
CDR3 protein: CASSWTDSYEQYF; CDR3 length: 13; clone size: few; V gene: TRBV11-2; J gene: TRBJ2-7; D gene: NA
CDR3 protein: CASKRAQEGANYGYTF; CDR3 length: 16; clone size: few; V gene: TRBV2; J gene: TRBJ1-2; D gene: NA
CDR3 protein: CASSRTGGEDTQYF; CDR3 length: 14; clone size: NA; V gene: TRBV28; J gene: TRBJ2-3; D gene: NA
CDR3 protein: CASSPDLYNEQFF; CDR3 length: 13; clone size: NA; V gene: TRBV5-6; J gene: TRBJ2-1; D gene: NA
CDR3 protein: CSVGDGTYEQYF; CDR3 length: 12; clone size: few; V gene: TRBV29-1; J gene: TRBJ2-7; D gene: NA
CDR3 protein: CASSYPVPNYGYTF; CDR3 length: 14; clone size: NA; V gene: TRBV7-9; J gene: TRBJ1-2; D gene: NA